What follows describes a single T cell receptor beta chain. This clonotype occurred a few times. This receptor's antigen is unknown. No per-base quality is available; no much larger clone lies one base away. The receptor library was made with 5' RACE. A second PCR of about 7 to 12 cycles was performed with a sample-barcoded 5' primer and a J-beta primer mix. Each TCR beta cDNA molecule received a unique molecular identifier from a template-switch 5' adaptor carrying 12 random nucleotides. Each sample yielded at least 2.5 million CDR3-containing paired-end reads. First-strand cDNA was synthesized from all RNA with the Mint cDNA synthesis kit, primed by a TRBC-specific oligonucleotide. After uracil-DNA glycosylase treatment, a first 18-cycle PCR used universal primers M1SS and BC2_uni_R on all cDNA. The study's own analysis went as follows. Each sample was normalized by randomly selecting 1 million high-quality reads, each carrying a distinct molecular identifier. Reads with shared molecular identifiers were discarded instead of being binned into consensus sequences. MiTCR, with a Q25 quality threshold and the strictest error-elimination algorithm, was used for CDR3 identification, clonotype clustering and error correction. A nonparametric unseen species model using Euler transformation provided a lower-bound estimate of total TCR beta diversity. TCRdb itself trimmed the public reads at Q25 with fastp, ran MiXCR and retained productive beta chains. Every distinct CDR3 protein forms one entry, paired with its most common genes and DNA. It is TCRdb's table, rather than the study itself, that gives the V and J calls and clone size. This sample comprises fewer than 2 million distinct CDR3 sequences, roughly 43% of them detected only once. Roughly 23% of the sample lies in the top ten.

Systemically healthy Caucasian individuals from Russia, about 38 in total and aged about 6 to 95 years, were included as donors. Around 10 milliliters of peripheral blood were collected from each donor into EDTA-treated Vacutainer tubes. Ficoll-Paque density-gradient centrifugation was used to isolate PBMCs, with at least 6 million per sample. Total RNA was extracted from PBMCs with Trizol reagent, with at least 6 micrograms obtained per sample. For every donor, flow cytometry on a PBMC aliquot measured the percentage of naive CD45RAhigh/CD27high T cells. The data stem from a study of blood T cells in healthy people across ages (dated by TCRdb to between 2014 and 2017). Regarding the study in general: In model experiments, template switching captured about one uniquely barcoded TCR beta cDNA molecule for every two T cells. To track age-related changes in TCR beta repertoire diversity, the study relied on deep sequencing normalized with unique cDNA molecular identifiers. The donors were divided into four age groups: young (average around 16 years), middle-aged (about 40), aged (about 62) and long-lived (roughly 88). To avoid experimental bias, donors of different ages were distributed randomly across sequencing lanes. Two additional independent replicas of 1 million unique cDNA reads from the same blood draw were analyzed for two donors (one aged 18 to 29 and one aged 80 or older). Broad study findings and their caveats: Conclusive comparison of naive and antigen-experienced compartments was prevented by the profiling of bulk unsorted PBMCs. Compared with the aged group, the long-lived group had more naive CD4+ T cells, fewer expanded clones and increased TCR diversity, suggesting age selection. The CMV infection status of donors was not known, potentially confounding age-related changes in expanded clonotypes. Estimates of total diversity based on one million sequenced T cells were regarded as lower bounds and as underestimates. There was a strong correlation between observed TCR beta diversity and the percentage of naive T cells measured by flow cytometry. Observed TCR beta diversity per million T cells fell roughly linearly with age, and a significant reduction was already apparent by age around 40.

Germline trimming: 6 bases from V, 0 bases from J; junction bases outside gene matches: 16. The CDR3, cysteine through phenylalanine, is 20 amino acids long. Only the CDR3 portion is preserved as DNA: 60 bases, with reading frame beginning at the first base. Looking up the germline V gene yields CDR1 MDHEN and CDR2 SYDVKM. The sequence derives from a human donor in good health. Sequencing input: blood. The rearranged segments are TRBV28 and TRBJ2-6; TRBD1 fits 8 bases in the junction. The CDR3 amino acid sequence is: CASSLQGYETGASGANVLTF. The nucleotide sequence is TGTGCCAGCAGCCTCCAGGGGTACGAGACAGGGGCCTCTGGGGCCAACGTCCTGACTTTC. Joined to the reference TRBV28 and TRBJ2-6 proteins, this CDR3 gives the full variable domain: DVKVTQSSRYLVKRTGEKVFLECVQDMDHENMFWYRQDPGLGLRLIYFSYDVKMKEKGDIPEGYSVSREKKERFSLILESASTNQTSMYLCASSLQGYETGASGANVLTFGAGSRLTVL.